Sequencing of this TCR beta chain was carried out in a study of T cell responses to AZD1222 COVID-19 vaccine. Study at large: Pooling was applied to second doses at about 4 or about 12 weeks.

Assay used: immunoSEQ multiplex PCR; TCRdb lists only in-frame clones, some missing. The sample consists of approximately 130,000 clones, roughly 93% of them appearing once. With V trimmed by 6 bases and J by 4 bases, 4 bases remained unmatched. Per germline, CDR1 LNHNV and CDR2 YYDKDF (reference sequence). The CDR3 is 13 residues long. The specimen was peripheral blood, collected on day 0 of AZD1222 vaccination. This chain links TRBV15 with TRBJ1-1; 8 bases agree with TRBD1. The TCR sequence derives from an adult in good health. CDR3 in amino acids: CATRSRGLTEAFF. CDR3 DNA sequence: TGTGCCACCAGGAGCAGGGGGCTCACTGAAGCTTTCTTT.